These T cell receptor beta chains were read from a single sample in a study of shared clonotypes between healthy human individuals. Using immunoSEQ multiplex PCR, the repertoire was profiled, and TCRdb retains in-frame clones only, with some absent. This table has 300,000 or so clones, about 74% appearing once. The sample comprised memory CD4+ T cells sorted from blood. These receptors all come from a man under 40 in good health. Each CDR3 is given with its conserved first and last residue. D genes are given only for firm matches. For some rows the clone size is stated as once, few or many, or as a class when expanded; others skip it.

>13|TRBJ2-5|NA|TRBV7-9|NA
TGTGCCAGCAGCCGAGGAGGGCAAGAGACCCAGTACTTC
CASSRGGQETQYF
>15|TRBJ2-7|NA|TRBV18|TRBD2
TGTGCCAGCTCACCACCTAGCGGGGTCTCACCCGAGCAGTACTTC
CASSPPSGVSPEQYF
>14|TRBJ2-7|NA|TRBV15|NA
TGTGCCACCAGCAGGGGGGGAACGGACTACGAGCAGTACTTC
CATSRGGTDYEQYF
>15|TRBJ2-1|many|TRBV5-1|NA
TGCGCCAGCAGCTTTCAGGGGTCTTCCTACAATGAGCAGTTCTTC
CASSFQGSSYNEQFF
>14|TRBJ1-1|NA|TRBV25-1|TRBD1
TGTGCCAGCAGTGCTAGACAGGGGAACACTGAAGCTTTCTTT
CASSARQGNTEAFF
>18|TRBJ2-1|NA|TRBV18|TRBD1
TGTGCCAGCTCACCTAGACCGATACAGGGGAGCTCCTACAATGAGCAGTTCTTC
CASSPRPIQGSSYNEQFF
>12|TRBJ1-5|once|TRBV18|NA
TGTGCCAGCTCACTACAAGGGCAGCCCCAGCATTTT
CASSLQGQPQHF
>12|TRBJ1-2|NA|TRBV29-1|NA
TGCAGCGTGGCCGGGACAATCTATGGCTACACCTTC
CSVAGTIYGYTF
>15|TRBJ2-1|NA|TRBV30|TRBD2
TGTGCCTGCCGACTAGCGGAAAGCTCCTACAATGAGCAGTTCTTC
CACRLAESSYNEQFF
>15|TRBJ1-2|NA|TRBV15|TRBD1
TGTGCCACCAGCAGCGCTTCCGGGACAGGCAAGGGCTACACCTTC
CATSSASGTGKGYTF
>13|TRBJ2-3|NA|TRBV5-1|NA
TGCGCCAGCAGCCCGTACTTAGCAGATACGCAGTATTTT
CASSPYLADTQYF
>11|TRBJ2-3|NA|TRBV29-1|NA
TGCAGTGTAGTGAGGACAGATACGCAGTATTTT
CSVVRTDTQYF
>14|TRBJ2-5|NA|TRBV25-1|NA
TGTGCCAGCAGCCTCGAGGCAGGGCAAGAGACCCAGTACTTC
CASSLEAGQETQYF
>15|TRBJ2-5|NA|TRBV4-3|NA
TGCGCCAGCAGCCAAGAGGCACAGCGGCAAGAGACCCAGTACTTC
CASSQEAQRQETQYF
>17|TRBJ1-5|NA|TRBV28|NA
TGTGCCAGTAGGGCCTCTCCGGAGAGTAAGGCCCATCAGCCCCAGCATTTT
CASRASPESKAHQPQHF
>17|TRBJ2-3|many|TRBV5-4|TRBD2
TGTGCCAGCAGCTTCGGTCCATCTAGCGGGAGCACAGATACGCAGTATTTT
CASSFGPSSGSTDTQYF
>15|TRBJ2-7|NA|TRBV9|TRBD2
TGTGCCAGCAGCGTAGAGCCGGGGAGGGCCTACGAGCAGTACTTC
CASSVEPGRAYEQYF
>13|TRBJ1-5|NA|TRBV4-2|NA
TGTGCCAGCAGGGGGGACGGCAATCAGCCCCAGCATTTT
CASRGDGNQPQHF
>13|TRBJ1-2|NA|TRBV6-5|TRBD1
TGTGCCAGCAAAGGAGGGACAGGGAAGGGCTACACCTTC
CASKGGTGKGYTF
>9|TRBJ2-7|NA|TRBV6-6|NA
TGTGCCGACAACTACGAGCAGTACTTC
CADNYEQYF
>14|TRBJ2-3|NA|TRBV6-4|TRBD2
TGTGCCAGCAGTGGTAGCGGGAGCACAGATACGCAGTATTTT
CASSGSGSTDTQYF
>15|TRBJ2-5|NA|TRBV5-1|NA
TGCGCCAGCAGATCCGGGACAATGTACCAAGAGACCCAGTACTTC
CASRSGTMYQETQYF
>16|TRBJ2-3|many|TRBV7-2|NA
TGTGCCAGCAGCTTAGCAGGGGGCGGGGGCACAGATACGCAGTATTTT
CASSLAGGGGTDTQYF
>16|TRBJ1-2|few|TRBV4-3|NA
TGCGCCAGCAGCCACCTAAAGAGAGGCCCGGGGGAGGGCTACACCTTC
CASSHLKRGPGEGYTF
>17|TRBJ1-1|few|TRBV5-1|NA
TGCGCCAGCAGCTTCCTGGGTGGCAGGGTGGGGAACACTGAAGCTTTCTTT
CASSFLGGRVGNTEAFF
>15|TRBJ2-5|NA|TRBV10-3|NA
TGTGCCATCAGTGAGTCACCCCAGTCCCAAGAGACCCAGTACTTC
CAISESPQSQETQYF
>13|TRBJ2-7|few|TRBV19|NA
TGTGCCAGTAGTAGCAGACCACCCTACGAGCAGTACTTC
CASSSRPPYEQYF
>15|TRBJ2-5|NA|TRBV19|NA
TGTGCCAGTAGGGGTTTTGGTAGGATACAAGAGACCCAGTACTTC
CASRGFGRIQETQYF
>15|TRBJ2-7|NA|TRBV5-4|TRBD2
TGTGCCAGCAGCACTGCTAGCGGGAATACCTACGAGCAGTACTTC
CASSTASGNTYEQYF
>11|TRBJ2-5|NA|TRBV18|NA
TGTGCCAGCTCACCGGGGGAGACCCAGTACTTC
CASSPGETQYF
>15|TRBJ2-5|NA|TRBV28|NA
TGTGCCAGCAGTAGTACCGGGACGGTGCAAGAGACCCAGTACTTC
CASSSTGTVQETQYF
>14|TRBJ1-2|NA|TRBV6-1|NA
TGTGCCAGCACAAGAGCGGTAACAGGTTTTGGCTACACCTTC
CASTRAVTGFGYTF
>15|TRBJ1-4|NA|TRBV7-2|NA
TGTGCCAGCAGCCCCACCGGAACTTATAATGAAAAACTGTTTTTT
CASSPTGTYNEKLFF
>13|TRBJ2-2|NA|TRBV10-1|NA
TGCGCCAGCAGTCTTACTTCGGTCGGGGAGCTGTTTTTT
CASSLTSVGELFF
>18|TRBJ2-5|NA|TRBV5-6|TRBD2
TGTGCCAGCAGCTCCCCTCGGGGCCAGCGGGAGATGGAGGAGACCCAGTACTTC
CASSSPRGQREMEETQYF
>14|TRBJ1-1|NA|TRBV10-3|TRBD1
TGTGCCACGAGTGGGACAACAGGGGGCACTGAAGCTTTCTTT
CATSGTTGGTEAFF
>12|TRBJ1-3|few|TRBV7-2|NA
TGTGCCAGCAGCTTAATGAGGGAACCCATATATTTT
CASSLMREPIYF
>16|TRBJ2-3|NA|TRBV15|TRBD1
TGTGCCACCAGCAGGGATCCCCGAACAGGGGTGGATACGCAGTATTTT
CATSRDPRTGVDTQYF
>15|TRBJ1-4|NA|TRBV5-1|NA
TGCGCCAGCAGTCCCACGACAGCAACTAATGAAAAACTGTTTTTT
CASSPTTATNEKLFF
>13|TRBJ2-3|NA|TRBV7-9|NA
TGTGCCAGCAGCCCCCGCCCATCAGATACGCAGTATTTT
CASSPRPSDTQYF
>12|TRBJ2-1|NA|TRBV19|TRBD2
TGTGCCAGTAGTCCAATGGGGGGGGAGCAGTTCTTC
CASSPMGGEQFF
>14|TRBJ2-1|NA|TRBV10-1|NA
TGCGCCAGCAGTGAGTCGGGCACCTACAATGAGCAGTTCTTC
CASSESGTYNEQFF
>13|TRBJ2-7|NA|TRBV6-1|TRBD1
TGTGCCAGCAGCGGACAGGAACCCTACGAGCAGTACTTC
CASSGQEPYEQYF
>16|TRBJ2-1|NA|TRBV7-6|TRBD2
TGTGCCAGCAGCCCAACCGGGACTAGCGTTTACAATGAGCAGTTCTTC
CASSPTGTSVYNEQFF
>15|TRBJ1-1|NA|TRBV2|NA
TGTGCCAGCAGTGAATTGTTAGCACCGAACACTGAAGCTTTCTTT
CASSELLAPNTEAFF
>13|TRBJ1-5|NA|TRBV27|NA
TGTGCCAGCAGTCCTCCCGGGGGACAGCCCCAGCATTTT
CASSPPGGQPQHF
>17|TRBJ2-7|NA|TRBV4-3|TRBD1
TGCGCCAGCAGCCAAGTTTGGCCTCCGGGACAGAGCTACGAGCAGTACTTC
CASSQVWPPGQSYEQYF
>13|TRBJ2-5|NA|TRBV19|NA
TGTGCCAGTAGTATAACCCTCCGAGAGACCCAGTACTTC
CASSITLRETQYF
>14|TRBJ1-1|NA|TRBV27|NA
TGTGCCAGCAGTTTAGAGGGAGGGAACACTGAAGCTTTCTTT
CASSLEGGNTEAFF
>14|TRBJ1-4|once|TRBV7-2|NA
TGTGCCAGCAGCTTAGGGGGGACTAATGAAAAACTGTTTTTT
CASSLGGTNEKLFF
>15|TRBJ2-5|NA|TRBV5-1|NA
TGCGCCAGCAGCTTGGCCCCCGGAGACCAAGAGACCCAGTACTTC
CASSLAPGDQETQYF
>15|TRBJ2-7|NA|TRBV7-2|TRBD2
TGTGCCAGCAGCTTAACTAGCGGCCTCTCCTACGAGCAGTACTTC
CASSLTSGLSYEQYF
>14|TRBJ2-7|NA|TRBV5-4|NA
TGTGCCAGCAGCTTGCTCGGGGGTCGATACGAGCAGTACTTC
CASSLLGGRYEQYF
>15|TRBJ1-4|NA|TRBV7-6|NA
TGTGCCAGCAGCTTAGTGGAGGGTCTTAATGAAAAACTGTTTTTT
CASSLVEGLNEKLFF
>15|TRBJ1-5|NA|TRBV5-6|NA
TGTGCCAGCAGCTCCAATTTCGGATCGGGTCAGCCCCAGCATTTT
CASSSNFGSGQPQHF
>12|TRBJ2-7|NA|TRBV2|NA
TGTGCCAGCAGTGAAAGGGATTACGAGCAGTACTTC
CASSERDYEQYF
>16|TRBJ2-2|NA|TRBV15|TRBD2
TGTGCCACCAGCAGAGATGGGACTAGGATGTACGGGGAGCTGTTTTTT
CATSRDGTRMYGELFF
>14|TRBJ2-3|NA|TRBV2|NA
TGTGCCAGCAGTAGCGATACTAGCACAGATACGCAGTATTTT
CASSSDTSTDTQYF
>15|TRBJ1-4|NA|TRBV28|NA
TGTGCCGGGCGAGGGGGGCCGGGAAGAGATGAAAAACTGTTTTTT
CAGRGGPGRDEKLFF